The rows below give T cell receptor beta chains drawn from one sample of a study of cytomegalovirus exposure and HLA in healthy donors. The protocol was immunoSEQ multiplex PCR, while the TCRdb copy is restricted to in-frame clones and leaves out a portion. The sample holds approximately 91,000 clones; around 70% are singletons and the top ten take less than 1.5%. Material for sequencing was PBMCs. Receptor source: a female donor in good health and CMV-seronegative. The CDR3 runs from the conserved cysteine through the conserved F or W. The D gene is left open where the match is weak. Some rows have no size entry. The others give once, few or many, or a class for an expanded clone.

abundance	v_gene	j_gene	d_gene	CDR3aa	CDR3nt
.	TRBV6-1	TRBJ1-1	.	CASSRQFTTPEAFF	TGTGCCAGCAGTCGACAGTTCACTACTCCGGAAGCTTTCTTT
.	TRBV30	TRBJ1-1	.	CAWSSSRTEAFF	TGTGCCTGGAGTTCTTCTCGGACTGAAGCTTTCTTT
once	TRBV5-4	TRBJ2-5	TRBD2	CASSLRLAGGETQYF	TGTGCCAGCAGCTTGAGACTAGCGGGAGGCGAGACCCAGTACTTC
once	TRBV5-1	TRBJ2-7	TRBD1	CASSWDRGLYEQYF	TGCGCCAGCAGCTGGGACAGGGGGCTATACGAGCAGTACTTC
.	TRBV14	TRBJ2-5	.	CASSGPRQGRGETQYF	TGTGCCAGCAGCGGCCCCCGACAGGGTCGGGGGGAGACCCAGTACTTC
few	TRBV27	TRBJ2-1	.	CASSIRRGGNEQFF	TGTGCCAGCAGTATCCGGAGGGGGGGCAATGAGCAGTTCTTC
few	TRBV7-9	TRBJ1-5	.	CASSPLRVSNQPQHF	TGTGCCAGCAGCCCACTTCGGGTTAGCAATCAGCCCCAGCATTTT
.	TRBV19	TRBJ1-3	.	CASSRGGGDSGNTIYF	TGTGCCAGTAGTAGAGGCGGGGGAGACTCTGGAAACACCATATATTTT
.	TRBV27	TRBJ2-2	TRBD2	CASSRGGHNTGELFF	TGTGCCAGCAGTCGGGGGGGACATAACACCGGGGAGCTGTTTTTT
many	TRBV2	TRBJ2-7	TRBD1	CASSELGTGFYEQYF	TGTGCCAGCAGTGAATTGGGGACAGGGTTCTACGAGCAGTACTTC
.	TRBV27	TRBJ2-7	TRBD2	CASKRGREDLGEQYF	TGTGCCAGCAAGCGGGGCAGGGAGGATTTGGGCGAGCAGTACTTC
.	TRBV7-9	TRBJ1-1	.	CASSLGPGGYTEAFF	TGTGCCAGCAGCTTAGGACCGGGAGGTTACACTGAAGCTTTCTTT
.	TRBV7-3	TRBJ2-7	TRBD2	CASSLAGGPYEQYF	TGTGCCAGCAGCTTGGCGGGAGGGCCCTACGAGCAGTACTTC
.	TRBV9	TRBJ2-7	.	CASSVTSRGEQYF	TGTGCCAGCAGCGTAACTAGCCGGGGCGAGCAGTACTTC
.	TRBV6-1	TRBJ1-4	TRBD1	CASSPLQGAEEKLFF	TGTGCCAGCAGTCCTTTACAGGGGGCCGAGGAAAAACTGTTTTTT
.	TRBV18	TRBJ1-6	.	CASSRRGPGDSPLHF	TGTGCCAGCTCACGCCGCGGTCCTGGAGATTCACCCCTCCACTTT
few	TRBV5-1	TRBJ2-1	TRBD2	CASSGLAGGPYEQFF	TGCGCCAGCAGCGGACTAGCGGGAGGGCCGTATGAGCAGTTCTTC
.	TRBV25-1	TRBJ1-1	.	CASTMNLNTEAFF	TGTGCCAGCACCATGAACTTGAACACTGAAGCTTTCTTT
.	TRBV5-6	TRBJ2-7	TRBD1	CASSPSPTGGGIYEQYF	TGTGCCAGCAGTCCCTCTCCCACAGGGGGCGGAATCTACGAGCAGTACTTC
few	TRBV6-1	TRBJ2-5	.	CASSERKETQYF	TGTGCCAGCAGTGAACGTAAAGAGACCCAGTACTTC
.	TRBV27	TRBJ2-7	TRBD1	CASSDRGRAYEQYF	TGTGCCAGCAGCGACAGGGGAAGGGCCTACGAGCAGTACTTC
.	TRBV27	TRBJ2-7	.	CASSLSGKGSYEQYF	TGTGCCAGCAGTTTATCCGGCAAGGGGTCCTACGAGCAGTACTTC
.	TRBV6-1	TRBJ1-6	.	CASSDGSGTQSPLHF	TGTGCCAGCAGTGACGGGTCGGGGACACAATCACCCCTCCACTTT
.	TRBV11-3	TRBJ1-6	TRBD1	CASSAQTGEGSPLHF	TGTGCCAGCAGCGCCCAGACAGGGGAGGGTTCACCCCTCCACTTT
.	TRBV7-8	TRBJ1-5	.	CASSPGFNQPQHF	TGTGCCAGCAGCCCCGGGTTCAATCAGCCCCAGCATTTT
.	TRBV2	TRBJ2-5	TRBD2	CASPGGGSRETQYF	TGTGCCAGCCCCGGGGGGGGGAGTCGAGAGACCCAGTACTTC
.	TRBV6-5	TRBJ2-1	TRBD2	CASSRGGSSYNEQFF	TGTGCCAGCAGCCGCGGGGGGAGCTCCTACAATGAGCAGTTCTTC
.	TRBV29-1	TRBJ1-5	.	CSVTQGNSNQPQHF	TGCAGCGTTACGCAGGGGAATAGCAATCAGCCCCAGCATTTT
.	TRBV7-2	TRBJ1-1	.	CASSLGALMNTEAFF	TGTGCCAGCAGCTTAGGGGCGCTCATGAACACTGAAGCTTTCTTT
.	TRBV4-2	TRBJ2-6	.	CASSRSSDGANVLTF	TGTGCCAGCAGCCGATCTAGCGACGGGGCCAACGTCCTGACTTTC
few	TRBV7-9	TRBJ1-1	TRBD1	CASSSTRDREAFF	TGTGCCAGCAGCTCTACCCGGGACAGGGAAGCTTTCTTT
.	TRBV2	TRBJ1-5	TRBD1	CASSTTGNQPQHF	TGTGCCAGCAGTACGACAGGGAATCAGCCCCAGCATTTT
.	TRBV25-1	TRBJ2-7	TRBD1	CASRGGQGWSEQYF	TGTGCCAGCAGGGGCGGACAGGGTTGGTCCGAGCAGTACTTC
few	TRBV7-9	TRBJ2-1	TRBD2	CASSLTSGKAEQFF	TGTGCCAGCAGCTTGACTAGCGGGAAGGCTGAGCAGTTCTTC
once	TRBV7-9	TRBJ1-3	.	CASSLQGGGNTIYF	TGTGCCAGCAGCTTACAGGGTGGCGGAAACACCATATATTTT
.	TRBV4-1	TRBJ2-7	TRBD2	CASSQERGPYEQYF	TGCGCCAGCAGCCAGGAGCGGGGTCCCTACGAGCAGTACTTC
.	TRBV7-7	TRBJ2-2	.	CASSLARSGELFF	TGTGCTAGCAGCTTAGCAAGGAGCGGGGAGCTGTTTTTT
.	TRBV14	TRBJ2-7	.	CASSQGVTNEQYF	TGTGCCAGCAGCCAAGGAGTTACGAACGAGCAGTACTTC
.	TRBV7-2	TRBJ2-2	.	CASSPTGNTGELFF	TGTGCCAGCAGCCCGACTGGGAACACCGGGGAGCTGTTTTTT
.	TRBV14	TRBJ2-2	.	CASSQVAGGELFF	TGTGCCAGCAGCCAAGTCGCAGGGGGGGAGCTGTTTTTT
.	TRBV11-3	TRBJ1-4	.	CASSLEFGTPGEKLFF	TGTGCCAGCAGCTTAGAGTTCGGGACACCTGGTGAAAAACTGTTTTTT
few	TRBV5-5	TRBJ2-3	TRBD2	CASRERGISTGSDTQYF	TGTGCCAGCAGGGAGCGGGGCATATCGACGGGGTCAGATACGCAGTATTTT
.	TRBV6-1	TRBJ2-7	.	CASSEYYEQYF	TGTGCCAGCAGTGAATACTACGAGCAGTACTTC
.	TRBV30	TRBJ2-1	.	CAWSRGAGYNEQFF	TGTGCCTGGAGTCGGGGGGCGGGGTACAATGAGCAGTTCTTC
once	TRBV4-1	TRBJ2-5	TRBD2	CASSQESAGVETQYF	TGCGCCAGCAGCCAAGAGTCCGCGGGGGTAGAGACCCAGTACTTC
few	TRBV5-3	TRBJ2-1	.	CAEGTLIEQFF	TGTGCCGAGGGGACACTTATTGAGCAGTTCTTC